These 8 T cell receptor beta chains were all obtained from the same sample, sequenced in a study of human T cells and chemical hapten exposure. Time point denoted: patch test 3, about 24 weeks after DPC sensitization. Regarding treatment: therapeutic diphenylcyclopropenone sensitization with weekly scalp DPC. Via MiXCR, TCRdb re-called the RACE reads, giving one row per CDR3 protein. This sample carries tens of thousands of distinct CDR3 sequences, over 8.5% of them seen once, and the ten largest clones take more than 1.3%. The sample here was whole blood, taken in connection with sensitization to the hapten diphenylcyclopropenone (DPC). The source is a woman between 45 and 65 years old with alopecia areata. Some clones in this sample may be carry-over from other donors' samples.

This clonotype was detected many times. The chain uses TRBV7-9 and TRBJ1-2, with D unclear. CDR3 size: 13 residues. Germline CDR1 SEHNR, CDR2 FQNEAQ (reference sequence). Trimming cost V 1 base and J 4 bases, with 7 bases left between them. The CDR3 region has the DNA TGTGCCAGCAGCTTAGGTACGGCCTATGGCTACACCTTC. Its protein is CASSLGTAYGYTF.

This clonotype has a handful of counts. V and J are TRBV12-3 or TRBV12-4 and TRBJ2-3; the match to TRBD2 covers 7 bases. The CDR3 runs to 13 residues. V lost 6 bases to trimming and J lost 9 bases; unmatched junction nucleotides: 9. CDR3 in DNA: TGTGCCAGCAGCGGACTAGATCGGCAGACGCAGTATTTT. Translation: CASSGLDRQTQYF.

This clonotype was seen once. The chain is built from TRBV29-1 and TRBJ1-1; D uncertain. The CDR3 runs 11 residues. The V gene lost 6 bases and the J gene lost 0 bases, with 5 bases spanning the gap. Germline CDR1 SQVTM, CDR2 ANQGSEA. CDR3 amino acids: CSVNLNTEAFF. DNA of the CDR3: TGCAGCGTCAATCTGAACACTGAAGCTTTCTTT.

This chain connects TRBV6-2 or TRBV6-3 to TRBJ1-1; no clear D gene. CDR3 length: 15 residues. Trimming removed 5 bases from V and 0 bases from J, with 13 bases in between. The germline gives CDR1 MNHEY, CDR2 SVGEGT. DNA of the CDR3: TGTGCCAGCAGTGTGTCAAGGGTATTGAACACTGAAGCTTTCTTT. Amino acid sequence: CASSVSRVLNTEAFF.

This clonotype was seen more than once but under ten times. This chain uses TRBV4-1 with TRBJ2-7; 10 nucleotides match TRBD1. V trimming: 3 bases; J trimming: 4 bases; junction bases outside the gene matches: 6. The CDR3 length is 15 residues. Germline values: CDR1 MGHRA, CDR2 YSYEKL. The CDR3 reads CASSQARDRGYEQYF. For the CDR3, the DNA is TGCGCCAGCAGCCAGGCTCGGGACAGGGGTTACGAGCAGTACTTC.

V is TRBV7-9 and J is TRBJ2-5, with TRBD1 identical over 9 bases. The V segment lost 5 bases and the J segment 2 bases; nucleotides outside the gene matches: 12. Germline V gene sequence: CDR1 SEHNR, CDR2 FQNEAQ (reference sequence). There are 17 residues in the CDR3. DNA for the CDR3: TGTGCCAGCAGCCGAGGAGCGGGACAGGGTCATCAAGAGACCCAGTACTTC. This sequence encodes CASSRGAGQGHQETQYF.

The chain recombines TRBV18 with TRBJ2-5, with no clear D. The CDR3 consists of 12 residues. The germline CDR1 and CDR2 sequences are KGHSH and LQKENI. Trimming took off 5 bases at V and 4 bases at J, with 8 bases between the two ends. The CDR3: CASSETRETQYF. The DNA of the CDR3 is TGTGCCAGCTCAGAGACTCGAGAGACCCAGTACTTC.

The chain links TRBV6-2 or TRBV6-3 to TRBJ1-1; 7 bases align to TRBD1. Germline lookup yields CDR1 MNHEY and CDR2 SVGEGT. CDR3 length: 15 residues. The J segment lost 3 bases and the V segment lost 2 bases, leaving 6 bases of the junction unmatched. The CDR3 here is CASSYGTVRYTEAFF. The CDR3 DNA follows: TGTGCCAGCAGTTACGGGACAGTCCGTTACACTGAAGCTTTCTTT.